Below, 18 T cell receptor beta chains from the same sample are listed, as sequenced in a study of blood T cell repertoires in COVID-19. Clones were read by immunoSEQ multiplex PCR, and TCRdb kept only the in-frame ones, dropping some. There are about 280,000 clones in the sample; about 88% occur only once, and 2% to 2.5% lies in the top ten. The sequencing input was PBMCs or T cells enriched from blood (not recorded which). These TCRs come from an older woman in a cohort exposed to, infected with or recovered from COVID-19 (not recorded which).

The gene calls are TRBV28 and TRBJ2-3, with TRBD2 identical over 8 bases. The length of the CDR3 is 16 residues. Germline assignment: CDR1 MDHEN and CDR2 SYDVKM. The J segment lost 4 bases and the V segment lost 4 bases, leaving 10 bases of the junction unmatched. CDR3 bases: TGTGCCAGCAGTTCCTCCGGGACGGGAGGGTCAGATACGCAGTATTTT. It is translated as CASSSSGTGGSDTQYF.

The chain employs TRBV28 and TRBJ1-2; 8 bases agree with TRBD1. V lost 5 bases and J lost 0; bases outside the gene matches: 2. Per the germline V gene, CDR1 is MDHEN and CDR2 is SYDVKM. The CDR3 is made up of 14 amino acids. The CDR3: CASSKTGANYGYTF. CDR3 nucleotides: TGTGCCAGCAGTAAGACAGGGGCTAACTATGGCTACACCTTC.

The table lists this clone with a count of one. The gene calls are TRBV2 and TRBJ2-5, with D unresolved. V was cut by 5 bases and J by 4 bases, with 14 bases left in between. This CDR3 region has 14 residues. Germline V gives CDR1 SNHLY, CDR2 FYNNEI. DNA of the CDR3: TGTGCCAGCAGTTCATCCCAGGTCGCAGAGACCCAGTACTTC. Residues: CASSSSQVAETQYF.

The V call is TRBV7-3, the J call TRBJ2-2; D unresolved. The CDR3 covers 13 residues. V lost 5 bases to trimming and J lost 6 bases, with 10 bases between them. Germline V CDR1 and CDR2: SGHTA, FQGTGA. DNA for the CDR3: TGTGCCAGCAGCGCTCTCGCGTCCGGGGAGCTGTTTTTT. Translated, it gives CASSALASGELFF.

Here the CDR3 reads CASSQDRGSGNTIYF. The CDR3 bases are TGCGCCAGCAGCCAAGATCGGGGCTCTGGAAACACCATATATTTT. The V and J genes are TRBV4-1 and TRBJ1-3, with D unclear. CDR1 is MGHRA, CDR2 YSYEKL, per germline. Trimming took 0 bases from V and 0 from J, leaving 6 bases between them. The CDR3 length is 15 residues.

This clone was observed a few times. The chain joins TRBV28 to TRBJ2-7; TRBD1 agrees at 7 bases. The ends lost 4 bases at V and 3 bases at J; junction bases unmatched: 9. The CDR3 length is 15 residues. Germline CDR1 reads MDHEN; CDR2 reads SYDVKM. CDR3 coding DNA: TGTGCCAGCAGTTCCGCAAAAGGGGGCTTCTACGAGCAGTACTTC. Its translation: CASSSAKGGFYEQYF.

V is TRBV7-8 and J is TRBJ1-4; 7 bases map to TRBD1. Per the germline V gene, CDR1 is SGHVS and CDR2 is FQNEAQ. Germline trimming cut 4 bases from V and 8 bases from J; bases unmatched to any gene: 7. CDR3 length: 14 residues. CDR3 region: CASSYGQVKEKLFF. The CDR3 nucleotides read TGTGCCAGCAGCTATGGACAGGTTAAAGAAAAACTGTTTTTT.

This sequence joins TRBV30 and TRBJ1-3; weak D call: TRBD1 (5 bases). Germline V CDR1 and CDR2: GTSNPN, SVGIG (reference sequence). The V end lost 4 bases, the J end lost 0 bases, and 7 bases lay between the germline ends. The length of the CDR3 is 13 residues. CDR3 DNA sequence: TGTGCCTGGATGCAGGGCTCTGGAAACACCATATATTTT. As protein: CAWMQGSGNTIYF.

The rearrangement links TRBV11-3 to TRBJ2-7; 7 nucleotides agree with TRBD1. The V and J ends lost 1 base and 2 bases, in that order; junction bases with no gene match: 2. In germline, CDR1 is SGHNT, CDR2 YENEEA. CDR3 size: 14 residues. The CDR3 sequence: CASSLAGTAYEQYF. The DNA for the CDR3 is TGTGCCAGCAGCTTAGCCGGGACAGCCTACGAGCAGTACTTC.

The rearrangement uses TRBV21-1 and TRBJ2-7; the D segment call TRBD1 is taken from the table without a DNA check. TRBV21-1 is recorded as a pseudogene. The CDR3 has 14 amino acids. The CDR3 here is CASPAGQGLGEQYF. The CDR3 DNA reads TGTGCCAGCCCAGCAGGACAGGGGTTGGGCGAGCAGTACTTC.

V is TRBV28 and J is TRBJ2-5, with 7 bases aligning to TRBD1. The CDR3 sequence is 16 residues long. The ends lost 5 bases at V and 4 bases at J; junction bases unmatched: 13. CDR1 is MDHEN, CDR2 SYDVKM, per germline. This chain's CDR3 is CASSRPQGVKGETQYF. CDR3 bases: TGTGCCAGCAGTCGCCCCCAGGGGGTTAAGGGAGAGACCCAGTACTTC.

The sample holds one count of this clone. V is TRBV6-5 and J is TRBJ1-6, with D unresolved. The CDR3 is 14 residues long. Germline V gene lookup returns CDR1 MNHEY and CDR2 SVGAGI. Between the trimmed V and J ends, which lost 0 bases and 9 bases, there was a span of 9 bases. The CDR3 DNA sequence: TGTGCCAGCAGTTACTCGCCGGGGAGTTCACCCCTCCACTTT. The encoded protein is CASSYSPGSSPLHF.

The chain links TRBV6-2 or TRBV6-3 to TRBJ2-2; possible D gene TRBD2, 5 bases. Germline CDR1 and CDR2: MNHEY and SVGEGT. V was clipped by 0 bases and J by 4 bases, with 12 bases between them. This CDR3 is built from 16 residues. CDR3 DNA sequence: TGTGCCAGCAGTTACTCGAGAGGGAGTGGCACCGGGGAGCTGTTTTTT. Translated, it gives CASSYSRGSGTGELFF.

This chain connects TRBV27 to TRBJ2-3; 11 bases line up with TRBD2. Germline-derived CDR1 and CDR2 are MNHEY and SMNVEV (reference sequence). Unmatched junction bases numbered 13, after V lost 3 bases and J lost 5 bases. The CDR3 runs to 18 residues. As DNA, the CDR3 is TGTGCCAGCAGTTTTTGGCTCGGGGGCGGGACTAGCGGAGATACGCAGTATTTT. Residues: CASSFWLGGGTSGDTQYF.

CDR3 sequence reads: CASSQENRGPFNSPLHF. The CDR3 DNA reads TGTGCCAGCAGCCAAGAGAACAGGGGTCCTTTTAATTCACCCCTCCACTTT. The chain is built from TRBV3-1 (or the pseudogene TRBV3-2) and TRBJ1-6; 7 bases line up with TRBD1. Trimming cost V 0 bases and J 6 bases; bases outside gene matches: 8. Germline CDR1 is LGHDT and CDR2 is YNNKEL (reference sequence). The CDR3 runs to 17 residues.

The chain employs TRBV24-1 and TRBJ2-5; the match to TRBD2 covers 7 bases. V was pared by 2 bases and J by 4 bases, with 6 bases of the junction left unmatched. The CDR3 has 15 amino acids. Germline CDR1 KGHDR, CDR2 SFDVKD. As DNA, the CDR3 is TGTGCCACCAGTGATTCGGGGGGTCCGGGAGAGACCCAGTACTTC. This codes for CATSDSGGPGETQYF.

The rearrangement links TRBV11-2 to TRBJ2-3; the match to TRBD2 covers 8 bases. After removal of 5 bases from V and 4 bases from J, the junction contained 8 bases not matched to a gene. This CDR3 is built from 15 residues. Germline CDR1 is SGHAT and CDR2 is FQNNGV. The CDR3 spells CASSQSGSRADTQYF. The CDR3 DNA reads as TGTGCCAGCAGCCAAAGCGGGAGTAGGGCAGATACGCAGTATTTT.

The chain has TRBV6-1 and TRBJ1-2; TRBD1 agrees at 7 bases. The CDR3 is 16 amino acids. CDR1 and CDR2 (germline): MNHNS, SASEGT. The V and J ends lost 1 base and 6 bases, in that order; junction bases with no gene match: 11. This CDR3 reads CASSEGRTGERDGYTF. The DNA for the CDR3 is TGTGCCAGCAGTGAAGGCCGCACAGGGGAGAGGGATGGCTACACCTTC.